The sequence of this T cell receptor beta chain was determined in a study of shared clonotypes between healthy human individuals. Overall study context: Every donor yielded three CD4 naive, three CD4 memory, two CD8 naive and one CD8 memory plate.

Regarding this clone: Its antigen is currently unknown.

The assay was immunoSEQ multiplex PCR, and TCRdb's table has in-frame clones only and misses some. In the table there are roughly 590,000 clones, around 95% of which are singletons. Study-level findings and limits: Clonotype sharing across donors was expected to vary with sequencing depth. Represented diversity (both genetic and exposure-history) was limited by the small number of donors.

CDR1 is MRHNA, CDR2 SNTAGT, per germline. This CDR3 region has 15 residues. V lost 0 bases and J lost 2, with 9 bases in between. Terminally differentiated effector memory CD45RA+ cells were left out of the naive CD8 fraction, which was CD45RO-negative and positively selected for CCR7. The sequence came from a woman in her thirties in good health. The chain joins TRBV6-4 to TRBJ2-3; D is possibly TRBD2 (5 bases). Sequencing was performed on naive CD8+ T cells sorted from blood. The CDR3 DNA reads TGTGCCAGCAGTGACTCTGGACTGTTCACAGATACGCAGTATTTT. It encodes CASSDSGLFTDTQYF.